This TCR beta chain was found in a study of response to subunit inactivated influenza vaccine (dated by TCRdb to 2016 to 2019). A note on the overall study: Deep quantitative T cell receptor repertoire profiling was used in the study to track responses to a trivalent subunit inactivated influenza vaccine.

The junction carries 6 bases between V and J, which are trimmed by 0 bases and 5 bases respectively. Including the terminal cysteine and phenylalanine, the CDR3 comprises 13 residues. Only CDR3 DNA is held: 39 bases, read in frame from base 1. CDR1 MNHEY and CDR2 SMNVEV are derived from the germline V gene (reference sequence). With regard to this clonotype: Its antigen is not yet known. Base qualities are not recorded, but no much larger clone differs from it by a single base.

Preparation of the library involved RT-PCR. The data were produced on an Illumina HiSeq 2500. The raw public data were reprocessed by TCRdb itself: fastp quality trimming at Q25, MiXCR clonotype calling, in-frame beta chains only. Duplicate CDR3 protein sequences are folded into a single record with the most common DNA and genes. The sample data list 300,000 to 350,000 distinct CDR3 sequences, and approximately 21% of these were observed just once. In total, the top ten clones hold around 10% of the sample. Findings and caveats that apply to the study as a whole: The authors proposed that each seasonal influenza vaccination may bring in only a limited number of new T cells.

The chain employs TRBV27 and TRBJ2-3; the D segment cannot be called with confidence. The clonotype was recovered from a man between 50 and 69 years old who received an inactivated influenza vaccine. Donor details come from another sample of the same person, matched by shared clones. The material sequenced was PBMCs from blood, taken about 20 months after vaccination. The sequenced DNA is TGTGCCAGCAGTTTATCGTGGGTAGATACGCAGTATTTT. The encoded protein is CASSLSWVDTQYF.